This TCR beta chain was obtained from a study of T cell responses to AZD1222 COVID-19 vaccine. Sequencing was performed with immunoSEQ multiplex PCR; in TCRdb, only in-frame clones are kept and a portion is missing. The sample shows tens of thousands of clones, about 94% of them seen only once. The sequencing here drew on peripheral blood, taken 28 days after the second AZD1222 dose. The sequence derives from an adult who received the AZD1222 COVID-19 vaccine.

The DNA of the CDR3 is TGTGCCAGCAGCTTAAGAGGGGGAAAAAATAATTCACCCCTCCACTTT. Translation gives CASSLRGGKNNSPLHF. The chain employs TRBV7-3 and TRBJ1-6; D possibly corresponds to TRBD1 (6 bases). Germline V gene sequence: CDR1 SGHTA, CDR2 FQGTGA. CDR3 length: 16 amino acids. Trimming stripped 1 base from V and 5 bases from J, with 12 bases between.